This paragraph reports one T cell receptor (beta chain). This clonotype was detected a few times. Which antigen it targets is not known. The input lacks base qualities; no much larger clone sits a single base away. The label giving this sample's time point can be read as: persistent/refractory GD, antithyroid drugs over 5 years with positive TRAb. RNA was extracted from PBMCs in TRIzol for both TCR sequencing and RNA sequencing. The diagnosis of Graves' disease was made according to American Thyroid Association guidelines. Patients were recruited from an endocrinology department in Xi'an, China. Each patient gave 9 to 10 milliliters of peripheral blood, collected in an EDTA anticoagulant tube. PBMCs were isolated by Ficoll Paque Plus density gradient separation without further T cell sorting. An Agilent 2100 Bioanalyzer and agarose gel were used to assess RNA quality, and a NanoDrop 2000 was used to measure RNA concentration.

There are 14 amino acids in the CDR3, from cysteine to phenylalanine inclusive. CDR3 DNA only is kept here, 42 bases in frame from base 1. The V and J ends are trimmed by 4 bases and 8 bases, leaving 14 bases between them. The CDR1 and CDR2 encoded by the germline V gene are KGHDR and SFDVKD. The data derive from a study of regulatory T cells in long-lasting Graves disease (dated by TCRdb to about 2021). With regard to the full study: Persistent Graves' disease was defined as antithyroid drug treatment for over 5 years with persistently positive TSH receptor autoantibodies. Persistent Graves' disease patients were compared with newly diagnosed Graves' disease patients by peripheral blood TCR sequencing and RNA sequencing. The study took place in China and was registered as a clinical trial. A total of approximately 35 samples were covered by TCR sequencing, comprising roughly 13 persistent and around 20 newly diagnosed Graves' disease patients. Antithyroid drugs had been taken for approximately 10 years on average by persistent Graves' disease patients in the clinical cohort. Summary of the overall study and its limitations: The authors acknowledged the small sample size as a limitation that may reduce accuracy. Compared with newly diagnosed patients, patients with persistent Graves' disease had lower TCR Shannon entropy and fewer highly expanded clones, which suggests clonal expansion. Sequencing and analysis were restricted to the TCR beta chain. More public clonotypes were shared among persistent patients (about 2,800) than among newly diagnosed patients (966). Because the primary lesion, thyroid tissue, could not be accessed, the study looked at peripheral blood alone. Preferential use of TRBV28, TRBJ1-2 and TRBJ2-5 was observed in persistent disease, whereas TRBV20-1 and TRBJ2-1 were favored in newly diagnosed disease.

Library prep was done by multiplex PCR. The sequencer was an Illumina HiSeq 4000. iRepertoire HTBI primers and Arm-PCR amplification of CDR3 regions were used to construct TCR beta libraries. PCR products were gel purified before sequencing. The original methods were these. Gene usage analysis of CDR3 amino acid clonotypes relied on the 60 or so TRBV and over 13 TRBJ segments identified across samples. COPE and FqMerger were used to merge filtered high-quality paired reads into contigs. BLAST was used to align contigs to IMGT TRBV, TRBD and TRBJ reference genes, with CDR3 defined following IMGT. Clonotypes above 0.1% frequency were classified as highly expanded clones. Repertoire diversity was measured by Shannon entropy, and V-J evenness by the Gini coefficient. Clonotypes shared by more than one individual were considered public. TCRdb reprocessed the public reads (quality trimming at Q25 with fastp, clone calling with MiXCR) and kept in-frame beta chains. Merged by CDR3 protein, the rows form single entries marked with the most common genes and DNA. TCRdb's processing, not the study's, gives the V and J calls here. The sample yields about 460,000 distinct CDR3 sequences; around a fifth were counted once. The top ten clonotypes cover under 15% of the sample.

The sequences come from peripheral blood mononuclear cells (PBMCs), collected when the disease was refractory, from a patient treated with antithyroid drugs. The chain employs TRBV24-1 and TRBJ2-1; the D match is possibly TRBD1 or TRBD2, with 7 bases aligned in each. The TCR originated in a female donor with Graves disease. The encoded CDR3 is CATSDFQGGHEQFF. The nucleotide sequence reads TGTGCCACCAGTGACTTCCAGGGGGGGCATGAGCAGTTCTTC.